These 8 T cell receptor beta chains share one sample of origin, sequenced in a study of blood T cell repertoires in COVID-19 (dated by TCRdb to 2019 to 2021). Preparation of the library involved the immunoSEQ multiplex PCR assay. Held by TCRdb, this immuneACCESS table contains in-frame sequences only and omits some clones. Under half of the omission traces to an unresolved V gene where checked; the cause of the rest is unknown. The table for this sample lists around 160,000 clones; 65% to 90% of them were counted only once. The ten largest clonotypes hold approximately 8% of the sample. Specimen: peripheral blood. These receptors originate from a man between 60 and 75 years old with acute or convalescent COVID-19.

V is TRBV7-9 and J is TRBJ1-1; D is perhaps TRBD1 (6 bases). V was trimmed by 4 bases and J by 3 bases, leaving 9 bases between them. Germline assignment: CDR1 SEHNR and CDR2 FQNEAQ (reference sequence). CDR3 length: 13 residues. The CDR3 here is CASSYRQDTEAFF. CDR3 in DNA: TGTGCCAGCAGCTATAGACAGGACACTGAAGCTTTCTTT.

This sequence joins TRBV5-1 and TRBJ2-7; 7 nucleotides match TRBD1. After removal of 2 bases from V and 0 bases from J, the junction contained 2 bases not matched to a gene. CDR1 is SGHRS, CDR2 YFSETQ, per germline. The CDR3 extends over 14 amino acids. CDR3 bases: TGCGCCAGCAGCTTCGGACAGGCCTCCTACGAGCAGTACTTC. As protein: CASSFGQASYEQYF.

The rearrangement links TRBV27 to TRBJ2-1; a weak D match, TRBD2 (6 bases). The V end lost 5 bases, the J end lost 7 bases, and 21 bases lay between the germline ends. The CDR3 totals 16 residues. The germline CDR1 and CDR2 sequences are MNHEY and SMNVEV (reference sequence). CDR3 amino acids: CASSPPESGLGNEQFF. The CDR3 region has the DNA TGTGCCAGCAGTCCCCCGGAGAGCGGGTTGGGGAATGAGCAGTTCTTC.

This clone was recorded once. The V gene is TRBV27, the J gene TRBJ1-2; D is perhaps TRBD1 (5 bases). The germline V and J ends were trimmed by 0 bases and 8 bases, with 16 bases remaining between them. This CDR3 is built from 15 residues. CDR1 MNHEY and CDR2 SMNVEV come from the germline V gene (reference sequence). CDR3 region: CASSLSLGRIGGYTF. The CDR3 DNA sequence: TGTGCCAGCAGTTTATCACTGGGGCGAATTGGGGGCTACACCTTC.

The chain has TRBV7-9 and TRBJ2-7, with 7 nucleotides matching TRBD1. Germline values: CDR1 SEHNR, CDR2 FQNEAQ (reference sequence). V was pared by 4 bases and J by 6 bases, with 12 bases of the junction left unmatched. The CDR3 is 15 residues long. The CDR3 DNA sequence: TGTGCCAGCAGCTATAGGGGGACAGACCTCACCGAGCAGTACTTC. It yields the protein CASSYRGTDLTEQYF.

The chain carries TRBV18 and TRBJ1-1; weak D call: TRBD1 (5 bases). V was clipped by 5 bases and J by 5 bases, with 9 bases between them. The CDR3 is 12 residues long. Germline V gene sequence: CDR1 KGHSH, CDR2 LQKENI. CDR3 protein: CASSTRETEAFF. CDR3 bases: TGTGCCAGCTCAACCAGGGAAACTGAAGCTTTCTTT. Full variable domain (missing parts from reference TRBV18 and TRBJ1-1): NAGVMQNPRHLVRRRGQEARLRCSPMKGHSHVYWYRQLPEEGLKFMVYLQKENIIDESGMPKERFSAEFPKEGPSILRIQQVVRGDSAAYFCASSTRETEAFFGQGTRLTVV.

The V and J genes are TRBV18 and TRBJ2-3; the D gene is possibly TRBD2 (6 bases). V was cut by 3 bases and J by 4 bases, with 26 bases left in between. This CDR3 is 19 amino acids long. The germline gives CDR1 KGHSH, CDR2 LQKENI. Written as DNA, the CDR3 is TGTGCCAGCTCACCCGGCGGCGGGGCTATCAGGTCCTACGCAGATACGCAGTATTTT. Translated: CASSPGGGAIRSYADTQYF.

V usage is TRBV6-1 and J usage is TRBJ1-3, with 10 positions matching TRBD1. This CDR3 comprises 18 residues. The germline gives CDR1 MNHNS, CDR2 SASEGT. The V and J ends lost 4 bases and 4 bases, in that order; junction bases with no gene match: 13. The CDR3 here is CASSGQGALLTPGNTIYF. The CDR3, as DNA: TGTGCCAGCAGTGGACAGGGGGCTCTTCTAACTCCCGGAAACACCATATATTTT.